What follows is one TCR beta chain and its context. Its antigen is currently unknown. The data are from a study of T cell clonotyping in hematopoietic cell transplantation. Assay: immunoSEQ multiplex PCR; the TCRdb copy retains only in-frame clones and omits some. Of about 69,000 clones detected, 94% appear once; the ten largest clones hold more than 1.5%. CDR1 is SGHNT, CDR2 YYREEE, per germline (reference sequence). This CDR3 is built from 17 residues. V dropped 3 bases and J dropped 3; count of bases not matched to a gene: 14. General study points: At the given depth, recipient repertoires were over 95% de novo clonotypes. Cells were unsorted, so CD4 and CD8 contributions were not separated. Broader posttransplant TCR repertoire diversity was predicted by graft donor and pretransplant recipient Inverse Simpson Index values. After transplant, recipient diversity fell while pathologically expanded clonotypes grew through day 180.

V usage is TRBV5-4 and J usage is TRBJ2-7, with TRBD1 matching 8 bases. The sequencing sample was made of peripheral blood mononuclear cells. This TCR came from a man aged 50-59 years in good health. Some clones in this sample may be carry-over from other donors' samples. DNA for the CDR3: TGTGCCAGCAGCTGGGGTATCCGGACAGGGTCCCTCTACGAGCAGTACTTC. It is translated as CASSWGIRTGSLYEQYF.